Presented here are 8 T cell receptor beta chains from one specimen sequenced in a study of monozygotic twins with inflammatory bowel disease. TCRdb reprocessed the 5' RACE reads; each CDR3 protein has one entry and no DNA is given. The sample table sets out approximately 400,000 distinct CDR3 sequences. The sample consisted of blood. These TCRs come from a human donor with ulcerative colitis or Crohn's disease, or a healthy co-twin of an affected twin (not recorded which).

The J gene is TRBJ1-1, the V gene TRBV7-6. Germline CDR1 and CDR2: SGHVS and FNYEAQ. The CDR3 is made up of 13 amino acids. The CDR3 reads CASSSPASVGAFF.

The chain recombines TRBV29-1 with TRBJ2-5; TCRdb's D call, TRBD2, is unchecked because there is no DNA. From germline, CDR1 is SQVTM and CDR2 ANQGSEA. CDR3 size: 13 residues. CDR3 region: CSIRQGGRETQYF. The whole variable domain, remainder taken from reference TRBV29-1 and TRBJ2-5, is SAVISQKPSRDICQRGTSLTIQCQVDSQVTMMFWYRQQPGQSLTLIATANQGSEATYESGFVIDKFPISRPNLTFSTLTVSNMSPEDSSIYLCSIRQGGRETQYFGPGTRLLVL.

The rearrangement links TRBV5-6 to TRBJ2-7; with no DNA, the TCRdb D assignment of TRBD1 cannot be verified. CDR1 is SGHDT and CDR2 is YYEEEE in the germline V gene. The CDR3 is 13 amino acids. Here the CDR3 reads CASSLELRDRAHF.

The CDR3 sequence is CASSEYFPSGGDEQFF. This sequence joins TRBV25-1 and TRBJ2-1; TCRdb indicates TRBD2, and absent DNA this call remains unverified. This CDR3 comprises 16 residues. The germline V gene encodes CDR1 MGHDK and CDR2 SYGVNS.

This rearrangement joins TRBV7-2 to TRBJ2-2; TCRdb calls TRBD2, which cannot be checked without DNA. This CDR3 region has 13 residues. The germline V gene encodes CDR1 SGHTA and CDR2 FQGNSA. The CDR3 here is CASSAQLAGELFF.

The chain uses TRBV11-1 and TRBJ2-5; TCRdb picks TRBD1, but there is no DNA to check that call. CDR1 and CDR2 from the germline V gene are SGHAT and FQDESV (reference sequence). CDR3 size: 15 residues. CDR3: CASSRWGQIQETQYF.

The V gene is TRBV18, the J gene TRBJ2-2; lacking DNA, the TRBD1 call made by TCRdb goes unchecked. This CDR3 is 18 amino acids long. Germline values: CDR1 KGHSH, CDR2 LQKENI. Here the CDR3 reads CASSPPPKVTGLHRELFF.

This chain joins TRBV20-1 and TRBJ2-3; there is no DNA to check the TCRdb D call of TRBD2. Germline CDR1 reads DFQATT; CDR2 reads SNEGSKA (reference sequence). The CDR3 is made up of 14 amino acids. CDR3 in amino acids: CSARNSRAADTQYF.